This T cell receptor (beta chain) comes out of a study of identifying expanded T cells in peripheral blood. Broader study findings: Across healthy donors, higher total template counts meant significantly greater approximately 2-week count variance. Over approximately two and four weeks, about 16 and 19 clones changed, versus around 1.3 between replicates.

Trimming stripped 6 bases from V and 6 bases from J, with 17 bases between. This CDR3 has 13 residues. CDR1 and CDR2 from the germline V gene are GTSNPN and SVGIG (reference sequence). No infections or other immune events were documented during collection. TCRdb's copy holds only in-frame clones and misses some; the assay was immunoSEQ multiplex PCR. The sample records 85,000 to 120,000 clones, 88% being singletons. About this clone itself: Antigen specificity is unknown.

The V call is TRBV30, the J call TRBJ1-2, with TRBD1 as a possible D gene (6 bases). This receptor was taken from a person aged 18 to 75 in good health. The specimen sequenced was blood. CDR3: CACIQGSFDGYTF. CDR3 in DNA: TGTGCCTGTATACAGGGCAGTTTTGATGGCTACACCTTC.